This T cell receptor beta chain was profiled in a study of T-cell reconstitution after alpha-beta-depleted transplantation in children. This clonotype was counted many times. The CDR3 contains 12 residues. The germline V and J ends were trimmed by 3 bases and 3 bases, with 8 bases remaining between them. CDR1 and CDR2 from the germline V gene are SQVTM and ANQGSEA. Unique molecular identifiers were built into the TCRbeta library. TCRdb passed the PCR reads through MiXCR, listing each CDR3 protein once. Of some 310,000 distinct CDR3 sequences in the sample, approximately 23% were seen once. The TCR sequence derives from a male patient younger than 18 who had a stem cell transplant for acute lymphoblastic leukemia, so the T cells may come from the graft donor. The J gene is TRBJ1-1, the V gene TRBV29-1; D gene ambiguous. Sequenced material: PBMCs, mostly from graft donor cells, taken 180 days after TCRalphabeta/CD19-depleted stem cell transplant. CDR3: CSVDGWDTEAFF. The CDR3 DNA reads as TGCAGCGTTGACGGGTGGGACACTGAAGCTTTCTTT.